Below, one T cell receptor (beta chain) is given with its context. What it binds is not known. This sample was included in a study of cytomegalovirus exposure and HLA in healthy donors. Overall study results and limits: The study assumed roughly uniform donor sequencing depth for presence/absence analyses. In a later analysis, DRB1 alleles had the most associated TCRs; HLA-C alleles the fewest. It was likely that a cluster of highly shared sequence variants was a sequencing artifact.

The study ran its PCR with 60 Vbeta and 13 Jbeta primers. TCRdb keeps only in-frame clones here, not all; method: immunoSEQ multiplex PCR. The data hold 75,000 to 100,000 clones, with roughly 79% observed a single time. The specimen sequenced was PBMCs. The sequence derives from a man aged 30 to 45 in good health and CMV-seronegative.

The CDR3 is CATRVLAPRNEQFF. The DNA of the CDR3 is TGTGCCACCCGCGTGCTTGCGCCCCGGAATGAGCAGTTCTTC. The chain uses TRBV27 and TRBJ2-1; D ambiguous. This CDR3 is 14 amino acids long. Trimming pared 10 bases from V and 7 bases from J, leaving 20 bases between. Per the germline V gene, CDR1 is MNHEY and CDR2 is SMNVEV (reference sequence).